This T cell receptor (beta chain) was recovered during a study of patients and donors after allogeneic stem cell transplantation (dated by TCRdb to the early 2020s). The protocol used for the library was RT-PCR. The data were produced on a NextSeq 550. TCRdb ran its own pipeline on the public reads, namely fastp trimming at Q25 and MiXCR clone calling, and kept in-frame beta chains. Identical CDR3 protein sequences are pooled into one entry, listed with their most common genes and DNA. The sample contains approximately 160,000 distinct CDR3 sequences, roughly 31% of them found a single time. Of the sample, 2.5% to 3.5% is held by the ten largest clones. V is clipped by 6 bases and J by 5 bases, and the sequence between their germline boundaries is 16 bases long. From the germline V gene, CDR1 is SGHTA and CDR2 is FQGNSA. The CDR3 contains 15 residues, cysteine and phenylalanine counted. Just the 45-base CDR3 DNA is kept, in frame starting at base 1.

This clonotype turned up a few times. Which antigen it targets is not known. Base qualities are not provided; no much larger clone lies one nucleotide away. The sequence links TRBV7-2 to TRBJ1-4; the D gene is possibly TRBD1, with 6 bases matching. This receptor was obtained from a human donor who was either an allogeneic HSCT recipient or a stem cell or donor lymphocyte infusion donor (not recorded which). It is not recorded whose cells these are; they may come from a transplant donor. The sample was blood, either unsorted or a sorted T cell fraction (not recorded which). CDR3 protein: CASSSRAGVNEKLFF. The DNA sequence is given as TGTGCCAGCAGTTCGCGGGCAGGGGTAAATGAAAAACTGTTTTTT.